Following are 22 T cell receptor beta chains from one sample sequenced in a study of early T cells in non-severe SARS-CoV-2 infection. MiXCR, applied by TCRdb to the 5' RACE reads, yields one record per CDR3 protein. In the table there are 45,000 to 60,000 distinct CDR3 sequences, 8% to 13% of which are singletons. The material sequenced was whole blood. Receptors were obtained from an adult who was a healthcare worker with PCR-confirmed SARS-CoV-2 infection or an uninfected control (not recorded which).

This clonotype was seen many times. The rearrangement uses TRBV10-3 and TRBJ2-5; unclear D gene. Germline CDR1 is ENHRY and CDR2 is SYGVKD. Trimming stripped 7 bases from V and 0 bases from J, with 6 bases between. There are 12 residues in the CDR3. The CDR3: CAIMDHQETQYF. CDR3 nucleotides: TGTGCCATCATGGACCACCAAGAGACCCAGTACTTC.

This clonotype was counted a few times. The chain joins TRBV7-9 to TRBJ2-7; D perhaps matches TRBD2 (5 bases). Trimming left V 5 bases short and J 2 bases short, with 13 bases between. This CDR3 has 14 residues. The germline CDR1 and CDR2 sequences are SEHNR and FQNEAQ (reference sequence). The CDR3 region is CASSPVGGTYEQYF. The CDR3 nucleotides are TGTGCCAGCAGCCCCGTCGGAGGAACCTACGAGCAGTACTTC.

This clonotype was counted ten times or more. The genes are TRBV30 and TRBJ2-4; TRBD2 is a possible D gene (5 bases). The CDR3 has 13 residues. The V end lost 3 bases, the J end lost 4 bases, and 10 bases lay between the germline ends. Germline CDR1 is GTSNPN and CDR2 is SVGIG (reference sequence). CDR3 sequence (DNA): TGTGCCTGGAGCCTAGCTCATAAAAACATTCAGTACTTC. Translating gives CAWSLAHKNIQYF. The full variable domain, its missing parts supplied by reference TRBV30 and TRBJ2-4, is SQTIHQWPATLVQPVGSPLSLECTVEGTSNPNLYWYRQAAGRGLQLLFYSVGIGQISSEVPQNLSASRPQDRQFILSSKKLLLSDSGFYLCAWSLAHKNIQYFGAGTRLSVL.

Of note for this clonotype: Possible read error: a much larger clone is one base away. The chain uses TRBV5-1 and TRBJ2-7, with 12 bases that match TRBD1. CDR1 and CDR2 (germline): SGHRS, YFSETQ. CDR3 length equals 16 residues. Trimming at V came to 1 base and at J to 7 bases, leaving 9 bases not matched to a gene. CDR3 sequence (DNA): TGCGCCAGCAGCTTGACCTTCGGGACAGGGGGCTATGAGCAGTACTTC. Translation: CASSLTFGTGGYEQYF.

The table lists this clonotype with many counts. The CDR3 DNA follows: TGTGCCAGCAGTTATCCGCTCGACAGGGGGCGACCCCTCCACTTT. This codes for CASSYPLDRGRPLHF. The chain couples TRBV6-2 or TRBV6-3 to TRBJ1-6; TRBD1 matches at 10 bases. The CDR3 sequence is 15 residues long. V gave up 3 bases and J gave up 12 bases; unmatched junction bases: 8. The germline CDR1 and CDR2 sequences are MNHEY and SVGEGT.

This clonotype was detected many times. The chain recombines TRBV3-1 with TRBJ2-7, with TRBD1 identical over 9 bases. CDR1 and CDR2 (germline): LGHDT, YNNKEL (reference sequence). CDR3 length equals 15 residues. Trimming at V came to 4 bases and at J to 6 bases, leaving 10 bases not matched to a gene. The CDR3 loop is CASSPSWTGEGEQYF. The CDR3 DNA follows: TGTGCCAGCAGCCCATCCTGGACAGGGGAGGGCGAGCAGTACTTC.

The table lists this clonotype with many counts. This chain connects TRBV30 to TRBJ1-2; D remains unclear. This CDR3 contains 13 residues. CDR1 is GTSNPN and CDR2 is SVGIG in the germline V gene (reference sequence). Trimming left V 0 bases short and J 8 bases short, with 13 bases between. CDR3 DNA sequence: TGTGCCTGGAGTGTACGGTCTTATGAGGGCTACACCTTC. Translated, it gives CAWSVRSYEGYTF.

The CDR3 loop is CASNRRDSYNEQFF. The CDR3 bases are TGTGCCAGCAACCGGCGAGACTCCTACAATGAGCAGTTCTTC. The rearrangement joins TRBV2 to TRBJ2-1; D is uncertain. Germline V gene data show CDR1 as SNHLY and CDR2 as FYNNEI. The CDR3 length is 14 residues. Trimming took off 7 bases at V and 0 bases at J, with 10 bases between the two ends.

This clonotype was observed at least ten times. V usage is TRBV2 and J usage is TRBJ1-2, with 8 bases fitting TRBD1. Germline-derived CDR1 and CDR2 are SNHLY and FYNNEI. V lost 7 bases, J lost 8 bases, and 12 bases stayed unmatched. The CDR3 runs 14 residues. For the CDR3, the DNA is TGTGCCAGCACCGTTGAGGACAGGGTGAGGGGCTACACCTTC. It translates to CASTVEDRVRGYTF.

This clonotype was detected only a few times. CDR3 sequence: CASTLPRRTVAKNIQYF. DNA of the CDR3: TGTGCCAGCACCCTACCCAGGAGAACCGTAGCCAAAAACATTCAGTACTTC. The V and J genes are TRBV6-4 and TRBJ2-4; D unclear. V was pared by 7 bases and J by 0 bases, with 19 bases between. This CDR3 has 17 amino acids. Germline V gene lookup returns CDR1 MRHNA and CDR2 SNTAGT.

V gene TRBV6-6 combines with J gene TRBJ1-3; TRBD1 is a possible D gene (5 bases). V lost 2 bases to trimming and J lost 4 bases, with 12 bases between them. The CDR3 has 15 residues. Per germline, CDR1 MNHNY and CDR2 SVGAGI (reference sequence). The DNA of the CDR3 is TGTGCCAGCAGTTACGGCAGGGTAAAGGGAAACACCATATATTTT. Translation gives CASSYGRVKGNTIYF.

This clonotype has at least ten counts. CDR3: CASRLTGSYEQYF. The CDR3 DNA sequence: TGTGCCAGCAGACTAACAGGGTCTTACGAGCAGTACTTC. The chain combines TRBV25-1 with TRBJ2-7, with a possible D match to TRBD1 (6 bases). Per the germline V gene, CDR1 is MGHDK and CDR2 is SYGVNS. Trimming cost V 6 bases and J 4 bases, with 13 bases left between them. There are 13 residues in the CDR3.

There are many counts of this clonotype. The gene calls are TRBV18 and TRBJ2-1; TRBD2 agrees at 11 bases. Trimming took 3 bases from V and 9 from J; bases not matched to a gene: 10. Germline V gene data show CDR1 as KGHSH and CDR2 as LQKENI. CDR3 length equals 16 residues. The CDR3 nucleotides read TGTGCCAGCTCACCCGCCGGGACTAGCGGTTTTGGTGAGCAGTTCTTC. Residues: CASSPAGTSGFGEQFF. Using reference TRBV18 and TRBJ2-1 for the parts outside the CDR3, the full variable domain is NAGVMQNPRHLVRRRGQEARLRCSPMKGHSHVYWYRQLPEEGLKFMVYLQKENIIDESGMPKERFSAEFPKEGPSILRIQQVVRGDSAAYFCASSPAGTSGFGEQFFGPGTRLTVL.

This clonotype was observed many times. The chain uses TRBV5-1 and TRBJ2-2; TRBD1 matches 8 bases. CDR3 length equals 16 residues. V was pared by 4 bases and J by 1 base, with 6 bases of the junction left unmatched. Germline CDR1 is SGHRS and CDR2 is YFSETQ. CDR3 loop: CASSRGQGLNTGELFF. Here the CDR3 DNA reads TGCGCCAGCAGCCGCGGACAGGGCTTGAACACCGGGGAGCTGTTTTTT.

This clonotype was recorded many times. The chain recombines TRBV10-3 with TRBJ2-3; 8 bases are a match to TRBD1. V trimming: 11 bases; J trimming: 3 bases; junction bases outside the gene matches: 7. CDR1 and CDR2 (germline): ENHRY, SYGVKD. The CDR3 is made up of 13 amino acids. CDR3 region: CAAQGVGTDTQYF. The CDR3 DNA follows: TGTGCCGCACAGGGGGTGGGAACAGATACGCAGTATTTT.

This clonotype has a count of ten or more. This chain connects TRBV18 to TRBJ2-4; the D is unclear. The CDR3 extends over 12 amino acids. V lost 0 bases and J 9 bases, leaving 6 bases between the germline ends. Germline V gives CDR1 KGHSH, CDR2 LQKENI. The CDR3 region is CASSPPLGIQYF. The CDR3, as DNA: TGTGCCAGCTCACCACCCTTGGGCATTCAGTACTTC.

This clonotype was observed many times. The J gene is TRBJ2-7, the V gene TRBV6-5, with 11 nucleotides matching TRBD2. Germline CDR1 is MNHEY and CDR2 is SVGAGI. J was trimmed by 5 bases and V by 2 bases; bases with no gene match: 5. The CDR3 totals 15 residues. The CDR3 nucleotides are TGTGCCAGCAGTTACCGTACTAGCGGGGGTAACGAGCAGTACTTC. Its translation is CASSYRTSGGNEQYF.

This chain uses TRBV12-5 with TRBJ1-3, with D uncertain. CDR1 LGHNT and CDR2 FRNRAP come from the germline V gene. Trimming left V 4 bases short and J 9 bases short, with 13 bases between. The CDR3 extends over 13 amino acids. As DNA, the CDR3 is TGTGCTAGTGGTTCTGGGGATTTGGGCACCATATATTTT. Protein: CASGSGDLGTIYF.

Ten or more counts support this clonotype. The V call is TRBV7-9, the J call TRBJ2-1, with 7 bases fitting TRBD1. Germline V gives CDR1 SEHNR, CDR2 FQNEAQ (reference sequence). Losses at the gene ends were 4 bases for V and 9 bases for J; bases not matched to a gene: 6. CDR3 length equals 13 residues. CDR3 sequence reads: CASSYLTGSEQFF. The CDR3 DNA follows: TGTGCCAGCAGCTATCTGACAGGGTCTGAGCAGTTCTTC.

This clonotype was counted between two and nine times. The V and J genes are TRBV20-1 and TRBJ2-3; TRBD2 agrees at 7 bases. CDR1 is DFQATT, CDR2 SNEGSKA, per germline (reference sequence). CDR3 length: 13 amino acids. Trimming took 7 bases from V and 1 from J; bases not matched to a gene: 5. Here the CDR3 reads CSVVGGGTDTQYF. The CDR3 nucleotides are TGCAGTGTCGTGGGGGGGGGCACAGATACGCAGTATTTT.

V is TRBV27 and J is TRBJ2-1, with D unclear. Germline loops: CDR1 MNHEY, CDR2 SMNVEV (reference sequence). Trimming cost V 8 bases and J 2 bases, with 13 bases left between them. CDR3 length equals 14 residues. The CDR3 here is CASSETRTYNEQFF. For the CDR3, the DNA is TGTGCCAGCTCTGAAACCCGAACCTACAATGAGCAGTTCTTC.

CDR3 coding DNA: TGTGCCAGTAGTACGGTTTCGGGCTCTGGAGGAGAGACCCAGTACTTC. Its translation: CASSTVSGSGGETQYF. The J gene is TRBJ2-5, the V gene TRBV19; tentative D call: TRBD2 (5 bases). This CDR3 is 16 amino acids long. With 4 bases removed from V and 4 bases from J, the gap between germline ends came to 19 bases. The V gene's germline CDR1 is LNHDA and CDR2 SQIVND (reference sequence).